These T cell receptor beta chains were read from a single sample in a study of blood T cell repertoires in COVID-19. Some clones are missing from TCRdb's copy, which holds only in-frame ones; the method was immunoSEQ multiplex PCR. The data contain approximately 270,000 clones, about 91% of them singletons. The sequencing input was peripheral blood. The receptor set was obtained from a woman aged 25 to 39 with COVID-19, enrolled during active disease. Each CDR3 is given with its conserved first and last residue. The D gene is left open where the match is weak. A clone size is listed for some rows: how often the clone was seen (once, few, many), or a class if it is expanded.

d_gene	v_gene	j_gene	abundance	CDR3nt	CDR3aa
TRBD1	TRBV9	TRBJ1-2	once	TGTGCCAGCACTCCAGGGACAGGGGACCTCTGGGGCTACACCTTC	CASTPGTGDLWGYTF
TRBD1	TRBV18	TRBJ1-2	.	TGTGCCAGCTCACTAAAGACAGGGGTTGACTATGGCTACACCTTC	CASSLKTGVDYGYTF
.	TRBV7-6	TRBJ2-1	.	TGTGCCAGCAGCCCCCCCAGAGGGAGCCCCTCTTACAATGAGCAGTTCTTC	CASSPPRGSPSYNEQFF
.	TRBV9	TRBJ2-1	.	TGTGCCAGCAGCTCACTAGGATACAATGAGCAGTTCTTC	CASSSLGYNEQFF
.	TRBV5-6	TRBJ2-7	.	TGTGCCAGCAGCTTAGGTCGGCGGTCCTACGAGCAGTACTTC	CASSLGRRSYEQYF
TRBD2	TRBV7-8	TRBJ2-1	.	TGTGCCAGCAGCTTCGCGGGAGGAAACTCCTACAATGAGCAGTTCTTC	CASSFAGGNSYNEQFF
TRBD1	TRBV19	TRBJ1-2	.	TGTGCCAGTAGTATAACCGGACAGGGCAACTATGGCTACACCTTC	CASSITGQGNYGYTF
TRBD1	TRBV3-1/TRBV3-2	TRBJ1-2	.	TGTGCCAGCAGCCAAGAAGACAGGGGGTCCTATGGCTACACCTTC	CASSQEDRGSYGYTF
TRBD1	TRBV6-2/TRBV6-3	TRBJ2-7	.	TGTGCCAGCAGCCATGACAGGGCCCACTACGAGCAGTACTTC	CASSHDRAHYEQYF
TRBD2	TRBV11-2	TRBJ2-2	few	TGTGCCAGCAGCTCCCGACTAGCCGGAGACACCGGGGAGCTGTTTTTT	CASSSRLAGDTGELFF
TRBD2	TRBV4-2	TRBJ2-5	.	TGTGCCAGCAGCCAGGCCGCGGGGGGTCCTCAAGAGACCCAGTACTTC	CASSQAAGGPQETQYF
.	TRBV12-2	TRBJ1-5	.	TGTGCAAGTCGCTCCAACCACGAACAGGGTTATAGCAATCAGCCCCAGCATTTT	CASRSNHEQGYSNQPQHF
TRBD2	TRBV30	TRBJ2-1	.	TGTGCCTCGGGACTACGGTACAATGAGCAGTTCTTC	CASGLRYNEQFF
.	TRBV6-4	TRBJ2-7	.	TGTGCCAGCAGTGTGCCGAGTACCTACGAGCAGTACTTC	CASSVPSTYEQYF
TRBD1	TRBV6-4	TRBJ1-2	.	TGTGCCAGCAGCAGACAGGGGACCCATGGCTACACCTTC	CASSRQGTHGYTF
.	TRBV6-4	TRBJ2-5	once	TGTGCCAGCAGTGACCTAAAGCGGGACCAAGAGACCCAGTACTTC	CASSDLKRDQETQYF
TRBD1	TRBV4-3	TRBJ2-7	.	TGCGCCAGCAGCCCGGGAACAGGGGGTTTTTACGAGCAGTACTTC	CASSPGTGGFYEQYF
TRBD1	TRBV28	TRBJ1-1	.	TGTGCCAGCAGTTCCCCGGGGACAGGGAGGACTGAAGCTTTCTTT	CASSSPGTGRTEAFF
.	TRBV15	TRBJ1-6	.	TGTGCCACCAGCCCACAGGGCCGCCGGGAATCACCCCTCCACTTT	CATSPQGRRESPLHF